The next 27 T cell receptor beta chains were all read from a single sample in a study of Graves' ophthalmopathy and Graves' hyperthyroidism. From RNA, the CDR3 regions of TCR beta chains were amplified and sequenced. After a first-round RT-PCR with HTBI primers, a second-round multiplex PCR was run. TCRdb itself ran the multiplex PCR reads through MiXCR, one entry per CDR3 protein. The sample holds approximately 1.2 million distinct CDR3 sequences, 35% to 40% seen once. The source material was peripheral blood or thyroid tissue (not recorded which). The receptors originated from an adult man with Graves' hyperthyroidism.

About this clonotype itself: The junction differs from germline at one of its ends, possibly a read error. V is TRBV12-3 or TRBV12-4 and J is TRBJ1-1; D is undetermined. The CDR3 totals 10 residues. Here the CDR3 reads CVSRGAEAFF. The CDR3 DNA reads TGTGTCAGCCGAGGTGCTGAAGCTTTCTTT.

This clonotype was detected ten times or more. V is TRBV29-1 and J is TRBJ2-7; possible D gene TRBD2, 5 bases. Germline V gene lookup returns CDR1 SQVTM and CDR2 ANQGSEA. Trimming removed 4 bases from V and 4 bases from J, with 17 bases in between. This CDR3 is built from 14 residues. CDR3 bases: TGCAGCGTTGGGGGAGCGAACTACCGTTACGAGCAGTACTTC. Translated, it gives CSVGGANYRYEQYF.

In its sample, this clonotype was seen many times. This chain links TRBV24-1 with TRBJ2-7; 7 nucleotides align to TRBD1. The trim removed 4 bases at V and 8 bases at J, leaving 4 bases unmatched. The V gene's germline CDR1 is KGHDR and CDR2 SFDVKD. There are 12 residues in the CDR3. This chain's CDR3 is CATSDPGGKQYF. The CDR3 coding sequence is TGTGCCACCAGTGACCCAGGGGGAAAGCAGTACTTC.

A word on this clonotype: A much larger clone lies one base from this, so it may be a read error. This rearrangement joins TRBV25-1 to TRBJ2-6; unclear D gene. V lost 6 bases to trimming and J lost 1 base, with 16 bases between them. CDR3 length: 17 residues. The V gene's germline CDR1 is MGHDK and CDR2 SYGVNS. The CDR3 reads CASSSPPLLSGANVLTF. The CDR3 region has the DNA TGTGCCAGCAGCTCCCCGCCGTTACTGTCTGGGGCCAACGTCCTGACTTTC.

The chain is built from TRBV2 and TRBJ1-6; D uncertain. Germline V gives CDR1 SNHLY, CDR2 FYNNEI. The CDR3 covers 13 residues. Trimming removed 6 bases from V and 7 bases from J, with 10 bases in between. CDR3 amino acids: CASRRSGNSPLHF. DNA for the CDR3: TGTGCCAGCAGGAGATCAGGCAATTCACCCCTCCACTTT.

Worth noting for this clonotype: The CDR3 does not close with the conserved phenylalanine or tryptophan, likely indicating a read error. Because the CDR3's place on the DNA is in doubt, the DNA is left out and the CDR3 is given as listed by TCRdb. CDR3 sequence reads: CATSRGRNG. The chain employs TRBV15 and TRBJ2-6. The CDR3 has 9 residues if both end residues are counted. Germline assignment: CDR1 LNHNV and CDR2 YYDKDF (reference sequence).

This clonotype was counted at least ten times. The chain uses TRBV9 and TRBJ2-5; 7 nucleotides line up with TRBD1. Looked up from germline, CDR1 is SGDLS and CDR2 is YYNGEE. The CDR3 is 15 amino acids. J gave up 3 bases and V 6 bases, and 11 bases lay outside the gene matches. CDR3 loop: CASNTGFGTEETQYF. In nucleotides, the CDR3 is TGTGCCAGCAATACTGGGTTCGGGACAGAAGAGACCCAGTACTTC.

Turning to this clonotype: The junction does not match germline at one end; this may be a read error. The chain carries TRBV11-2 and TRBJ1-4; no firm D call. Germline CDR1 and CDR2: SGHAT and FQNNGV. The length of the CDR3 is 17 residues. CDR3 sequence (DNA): TGTGCCAGCAGCCCCCCGGGCTTAGAGACCATAGGAGAAAAGCTGTTTTTT. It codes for CASSPPGLETIGEKLFF. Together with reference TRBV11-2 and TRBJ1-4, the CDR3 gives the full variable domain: EAGVAQSPRYKIIEKRQSVAFWCNPISGHATLYWYQQILGQGPKLLIQFQNNGVVDDSQLPKDRFSAERLKGVDSTLKIQPAKLEDSAVYLCASSPPGLETIGEKLFFGSGTQLSVL.

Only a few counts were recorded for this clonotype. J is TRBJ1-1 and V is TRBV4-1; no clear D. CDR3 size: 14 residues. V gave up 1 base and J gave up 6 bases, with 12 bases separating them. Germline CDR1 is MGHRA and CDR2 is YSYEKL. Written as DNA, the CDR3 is TGCGCCAGCAGCCAAGTCCCAGGTAGGTCTGAAGCTTTCTTT. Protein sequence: CASSQVPGRSEAFF.

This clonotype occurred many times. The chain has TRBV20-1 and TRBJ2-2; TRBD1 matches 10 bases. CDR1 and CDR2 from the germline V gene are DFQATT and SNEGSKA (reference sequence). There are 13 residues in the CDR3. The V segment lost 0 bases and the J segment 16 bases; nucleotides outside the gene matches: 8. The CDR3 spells CSAREGGTGDSFF. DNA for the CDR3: TGCAGTGCTAGAGAGGGGGGGACAGGGGATTCGTTTTTT.

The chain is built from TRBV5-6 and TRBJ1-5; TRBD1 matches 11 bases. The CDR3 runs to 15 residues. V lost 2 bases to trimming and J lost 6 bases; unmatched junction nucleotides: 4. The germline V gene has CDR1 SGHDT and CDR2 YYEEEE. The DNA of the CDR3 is TGTGCCAGCAGCTTTGGGACAGGGGGATTTCAGCCCCAGCATTTT. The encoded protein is CASSFGTGGFQPQHF.

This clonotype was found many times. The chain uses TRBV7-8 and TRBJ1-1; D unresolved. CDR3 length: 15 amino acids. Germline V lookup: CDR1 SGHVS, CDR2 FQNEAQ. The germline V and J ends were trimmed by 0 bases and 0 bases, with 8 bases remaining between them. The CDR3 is CASSLALDLNTEAFF. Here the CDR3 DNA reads TGTGCCAGCAGCTTAGCGTTGGACCTGAACACTGAAGCTTTCTTT.

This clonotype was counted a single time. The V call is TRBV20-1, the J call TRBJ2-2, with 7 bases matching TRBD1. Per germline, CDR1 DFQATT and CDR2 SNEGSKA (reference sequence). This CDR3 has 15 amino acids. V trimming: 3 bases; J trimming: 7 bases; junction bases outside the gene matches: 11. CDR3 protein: CSASGTDRASGELFF. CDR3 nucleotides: TGCAGTGCTAGCGGGACCGACAGGGCGAGCGGGGAGCTGTTTTTT.

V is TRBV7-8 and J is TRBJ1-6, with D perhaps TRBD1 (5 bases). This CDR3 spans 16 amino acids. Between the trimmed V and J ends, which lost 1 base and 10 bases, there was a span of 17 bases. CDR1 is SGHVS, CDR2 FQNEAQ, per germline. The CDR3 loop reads CASSLGQGRGRSPLHF. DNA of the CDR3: TGTGCCAGCAGCTTAGGGCAAGGCCGGGGCCGATCACCCCTCCACTTT.

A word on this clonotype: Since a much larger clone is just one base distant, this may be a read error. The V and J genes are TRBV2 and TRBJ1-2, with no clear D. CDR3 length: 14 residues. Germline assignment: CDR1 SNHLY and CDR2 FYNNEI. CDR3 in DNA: TGTGCCGGCAGCCCTTACAGCGGTAACTATGGCTACACCTTC. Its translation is CAGSPYSGNYGYTF.

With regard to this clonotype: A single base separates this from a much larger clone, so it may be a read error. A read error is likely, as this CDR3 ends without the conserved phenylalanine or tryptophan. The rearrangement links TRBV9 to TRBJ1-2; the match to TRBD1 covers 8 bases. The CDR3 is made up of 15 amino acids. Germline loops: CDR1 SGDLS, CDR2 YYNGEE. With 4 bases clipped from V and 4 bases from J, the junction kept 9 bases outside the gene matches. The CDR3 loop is CASSFPTGARYGYTL. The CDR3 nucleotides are TGTGCCAGCAGCTTTCCGACAGGGGCGCGCTATGGCTACACCCTC.

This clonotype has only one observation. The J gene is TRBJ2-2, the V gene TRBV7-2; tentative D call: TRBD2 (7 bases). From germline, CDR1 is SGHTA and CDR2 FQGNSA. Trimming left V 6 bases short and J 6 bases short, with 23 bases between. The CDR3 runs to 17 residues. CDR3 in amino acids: CASRSQGGSPYAGELFF. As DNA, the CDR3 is TGTGCCAGCAGATCACAGGGCGGGAGCCCCTACGCCGGGGAGCTGTTTTTT.

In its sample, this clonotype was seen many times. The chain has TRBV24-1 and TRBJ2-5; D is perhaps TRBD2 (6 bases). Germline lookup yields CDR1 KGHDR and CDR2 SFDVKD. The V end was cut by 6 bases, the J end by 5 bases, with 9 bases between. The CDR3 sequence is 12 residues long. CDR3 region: CATSRSGETQYF. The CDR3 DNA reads TGTGCCACCAGTAGGAGCGGGGAGACCCAGTACTTC.

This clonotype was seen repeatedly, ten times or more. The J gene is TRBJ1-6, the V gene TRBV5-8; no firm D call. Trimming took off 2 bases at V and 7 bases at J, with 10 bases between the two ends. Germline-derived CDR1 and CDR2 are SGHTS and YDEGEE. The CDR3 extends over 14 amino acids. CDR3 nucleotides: TGTGCCAGCAGCTTTAGGACGGGGAATTCACCCCTCCACTTT. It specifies CASSFRTGNSPLHF.

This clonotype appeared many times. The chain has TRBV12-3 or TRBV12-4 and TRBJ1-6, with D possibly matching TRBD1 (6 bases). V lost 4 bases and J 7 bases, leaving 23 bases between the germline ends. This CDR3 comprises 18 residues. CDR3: CASSYSRRDTLRNSPLHF. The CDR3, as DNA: TGTGCCAGCAGTTACTCGAGGAGGGACACTTTGAGGAATTCACCCCTCCACTTT.

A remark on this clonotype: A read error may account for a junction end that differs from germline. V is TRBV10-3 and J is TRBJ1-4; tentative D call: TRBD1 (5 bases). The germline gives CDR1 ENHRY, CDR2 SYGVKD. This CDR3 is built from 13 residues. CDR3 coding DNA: TGTGCCAGCAGTGACAGTGAGAATGAAAAACTGTTTTTT. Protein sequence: CASSDSENEKLFF.

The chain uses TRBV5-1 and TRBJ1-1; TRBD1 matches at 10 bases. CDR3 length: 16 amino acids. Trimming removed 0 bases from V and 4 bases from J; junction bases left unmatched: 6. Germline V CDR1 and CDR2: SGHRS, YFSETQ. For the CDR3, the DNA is TGCGCCAGCAGCTTGGTTGGGACAGGGGTGGCCACTGAAGCTTTCTTT. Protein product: CASSLVGTGVATEAFF.

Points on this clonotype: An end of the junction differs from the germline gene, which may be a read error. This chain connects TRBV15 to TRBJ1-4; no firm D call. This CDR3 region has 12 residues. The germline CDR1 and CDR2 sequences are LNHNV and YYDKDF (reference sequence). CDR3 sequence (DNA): TGTGCCACCAGCAAATCTAATGAAGAACTGTTTTTT. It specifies CATSKSNEELFF.

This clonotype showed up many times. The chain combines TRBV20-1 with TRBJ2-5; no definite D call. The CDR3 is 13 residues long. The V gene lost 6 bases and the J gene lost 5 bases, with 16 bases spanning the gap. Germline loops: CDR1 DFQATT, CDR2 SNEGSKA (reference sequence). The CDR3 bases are TGCAGTGCCGCCAGAGATGGAACGGAGACCCAGTACTTC. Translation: CSAARDGTETQYF.

The CDR3 DNA reads as TGTGCTGCCCGGGGACCGCTAGTTGGTTCACCCCTCCACTTT. Amino acids: CAARGPLVGSPLHF. V usage is TRBV25-1 and J usage is TRBJ1-6; TRBD1 is a possible D gene (5 bases). The germline gives CDR1 MGHDK, CDR2 SYGVNS. This CDR3 is 14 amino acids long.

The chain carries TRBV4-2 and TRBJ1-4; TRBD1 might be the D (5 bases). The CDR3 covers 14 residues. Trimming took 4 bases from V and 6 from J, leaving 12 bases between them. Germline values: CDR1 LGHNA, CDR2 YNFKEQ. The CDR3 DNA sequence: TGTGCCAGCAGCCCGGGACGGTTTGATGAAAAACTGTTTTTT. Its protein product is CASSPGRFDEKLFF.

Here the CDR3 DNA reads TGTGCCAGCAGCGTAGAGGGGGACAGGGGATCTGGGGCCAACGTCCTGACTTTC. This sequence encodes CASSVEGDRGSGANVLTF. The V call is TRBV9, the J call TRBJ2-6, with 10 bases identical to TRBD1. Germline values: CDR1 SGDLS, CDR2 YYNGEE. Trimming cost V 0 bases and J 1 base; bases outside gene matches: 4. The CDR3 covers 18 residues.